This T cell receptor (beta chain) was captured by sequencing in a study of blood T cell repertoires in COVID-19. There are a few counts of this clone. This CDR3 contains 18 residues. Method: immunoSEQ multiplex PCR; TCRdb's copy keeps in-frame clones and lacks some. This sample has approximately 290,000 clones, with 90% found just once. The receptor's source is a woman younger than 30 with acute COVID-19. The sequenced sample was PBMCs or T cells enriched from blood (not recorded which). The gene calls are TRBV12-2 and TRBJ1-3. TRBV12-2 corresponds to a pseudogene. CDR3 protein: CASRPSCQGGVSGNTIYF. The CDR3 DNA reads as TGTGCAAGTCGCCCGAGTTGCCAGGGAGGGGTCTCTGGAAACACCATATATTTT.